These 3 T cell receptor beta chains were sequenced from one sample in a study of identical twins. TCRdb ran MiXCR on the 5' RACE reads and lists one entry per CDR3 protein. In the table there are a few hundred thousand distinct CDR3 sequences, 9.5% to 10% of which are singletons. The same data also went into a second study, on yellow fever vaccine responses in identical twins.

The sequenced material came from PBMCs. The receptors were sampled from a woman aged 18-35 years in good health.

The rearrangement uses TRBV7-9 and TRBJ2-7; maybe TRBD2 (6 bases). This CDR3 has 16 residues. Per germline, CDR1 SEHNR and CDR2 FQNEAQ (reference sequence). Trimming removed 5 bases at V and 7 bases at J, with 24 bases between. CDR3 sequence (DNA): TGTGCCAGCAGCAACTACGGGGGTTCCCTTGGTGGAGAGCAGTACTTC. Its translation is CASSNYGGSLGGEQYF.

There are many counts of this clonotype. The rearrangement joins TRBV5-1 to TRBJ2-1; 11 nucleotides match TRBD2. The CDR3 runs to 17 residues. Germline loops: CDR1 SGHRS, CDR2 YFSETQ. The J segment lost 8 bases and the V segment lost 4 bases, leaving 14 bases of the junction unmatched. CDR3 region: CASSITSGGLFIDEQFF. The CDR3 DNA sequence: TGCGCCAGCAGCATCACTAGCGGGGGACTGTTTATTGATGAGCAGTTCTTC. Based on the CDR3 plus reference TRBV5-1 and TRBJ2-1, the full variable domain is KAGVTQTPRYLIKTRGQQVTLSCSPISGHRSVSWYQQTPGQGLQFLFEYFSETQRNKGNFPGRFSGRQFSNSRSEMNVSTLELGDSALYLCASSITSGGLFIDEQFFGPGTRLTVL.

A few counts support this clonotype. The CDR3 spells CASSLFRQGHSPLHF. The CDR3 bases are TGTGCCAGCAGTTTATTCCGACAGGGCCACTCACCCCTCCACTTT. The chain joins TRBV28 to TRBJ1-6; 7 bases fit TRBD1. CDR3 length equals 15 residues. Germline assignment: CDR1 MDHEN and CDR2 SYDVKM. V lost 1 base and J lost 10; bases outside the gene matches: 7.